The T cell receptor beta chain described here comes from a study of blood T cell repertoires in COVID-19. Study as a whole: COVID-19 samples, acute and convalescent, were from the United States, Italy and Spain. Sources were T cells, B-cell-depleted T cells, or PBMCs; the material itself was cDNA or gDNA.

Germline CDR1 SGDLS, CDR2 YYNGEE. The CDR3 is 14 residues long. With V trimmed by 4 bases and J by 2 bases, 1 base remained unmatched. In the authors' methods: Reference gene primer amplification yielded estimated nucleated cell counts. TCRdb keeps only in-frame clones here, not all; method: immunoSEQ multiplex PCR. V and J calls and clone size follow that table, whereas D and trimming were derived from the DNA. The sample contains about 140,000 clones, about nine tenths of which appear only once. This clone was seen just once. The V gene is TRBV9, the J gene TRBJ2-1; TRBD2 matches at 9 bases. The specimen sequenced was peripheral blood. This clonotype was obtained from a man aged 50-59 years with active or convalescent COVID-19. As DNA, the CDR3 is TGTGCCAGCAGCAGACTAGCGGCCTACAATGAGCAGTTCTTC. Encoded protein: CASSRLAAYNEQFF.